There are many counts of the clone carrying this T cell receptor (beta chain). This record comes from a study of CD8 T cells in ankylosing spondylitis. Germline CDR1 reads LGHNA; CDR2 reads YNFKEQ. CDR3 length: 14 residues. The junction had 5 bases not matched to a gene; V was cut back by 4 bases and J by 3 bases. MiXCR, run by TCRdb on the 5' RACE reads, gives a single entry per CDR3 protein. This sample carries roughly 100,000 distinct CDR3 sequences, about 7.7% of them seen once, and the ten largest clones take approximately 9.7%. The sample consisted of blood, either unsorted or a sorted T cell fraction (not recorded which). The chain joins TRBV4-2 to TRBJ2-7; 8 positions match TRBD1. This TCR was sampled from a male donor with ankylosing spondylitis or in good health (not recorded which). CDR3 in amino acids: CASSRPGQDYEQYF. DNA of the CDR3: TGTGCCAGCAGCCGTCCGGGACAGGACTACGAGCAGTACTTC.